Below are 32 T cell receptor beta chains sequenced from a single sample in a study of OX40 agonist ivuxolimab in advanced cancers. TCRdb's table, derived via immunoSEQ multiplex PCR, lists solely in-frame clones and lacks some. This table holds about 86,000 clones, roughly 89% found once. The sequenced sample was CD4+ or CD8+ T cells sorted from blood, obtained in a trial of the OX40 agonist ivuxolimab. These receptors were obtained from an adult with an advanced solid tumor such as melanoma, head and neck, liver or kidney cancer.

This chain uses TRBV5-1 with TRBJ2-7, with a possible D match to TRBD2 (5 bases). Looked up from germline, CDR1 is SGHRS and CDR2 is YFSETQ. The CDR3 has 13 amino acids. Trimming shortened V by 0 bases and J by 4 bases, and 8 bases separated the two germline ends. CDR3 sequence (DNA): TGCGCCAGCAGCTTGGTCGGGGTTTACGAGCAGTACTTC. This gives the protein CASSLVGVYEQYF.

The chain carries TRBV9 and TRBJ1-1; 7 bases match TRBD1. The junction had 5 bases not matched to a gene; V was cut back by 0 bases and J by 0 bases. CDR1 SGDLS and CDR2 YYNGEE come from the germline V gene. The CDR3 has 16 residues. CDR3 sequence reads: CASSVEGGGLNTEAFF. The CDR3 coding sequence is TGTGCCAGCAGCGTAGAAGGAGGGGGCCTGAACACTGAAGCTTTCTTT.

The chain recombines TRBV7-3 with TRBJ2-2, with D possibly called TRBD1 or TRBD2 (5 bases each). Trimming stripped 2 bases from V and 1 base from J, with 14 bases between. Germline-derived CDR1 and CDR2 are SGHTA and FQGTGA. The CDR3 is 17 amino acids. CDR3: CASSLRGPLLNTGELFF. For the CDR3, the DNA is TGTGCCAGCAGCTTACGGGGACCATTATTGAACACCGGGGAGCTGTTTTTT.

This chain links TRBV29-1 with TRBJ1-1; D is unresolved. The CDR3 loop spans 12 amino acids. Germline V gene sequence: CDR1 SQVTM, CDR2 ANQGSEA. The V and J ends lost 2 bases and 6 bases respectively, with 10 bases between them. The CDR3 DNA reads TGCAGCGTTGAAAGACCGGCAGCTGAAGCTTTCTTT. This translates into CSVERPAAEAFF.

This clone appeared a single time. The chain combines TRBV29-1 with TRBJ2-1; 8 nucleotides align to TRBD2. Germline assignment: CDR1 SQVTM and CDR2 ANQGSEA. V lost 7 bases and J lost 2; bases outside the gene matches: 4. The CDR3 contains 13 residues. In DNA form, the CDR3 reads TGCAGCGGTAGCGGGACGACCTACAATGAGCAGTTCTTC. Residues: CSGSGTTYNEQFF.

This clone was observed a handful of times. The chain employs TRBV7-8 and TRBJ1-5; no clear D. Germline values: CDR1 SGHVS, CDR2 FQNEAQ. Trimming removed 1 base from V and 7 bases from J, with 11 bases in between. The CDR3 has 14 residues. The CDR3, as DNA: TGTGCCAGCAGCTTAGACCCCGCGGGGCAGCCCCAGCATTTT. Its protein is CASSLDPAGQPQHF.

This chain connects TRBV27 to TRBJ2-1, with D tentatively TRBD2 (6 bases). Trimming removed 8 bases from V and 8 bases from J, with 13 bases in between. Germline V lookup: CDR1 MNHEY, CDR2 SMNVEV (reference sequence). CDR3 length: 12 residues. Here the CDR3 DNA reads TGTGCCAGCCGAGGACTAAAGGATGAGCAGTTCTTC. Its protein product is CASRGLKDEQFF.

The chain links TRBV27 to TRBJ1-1; D remains unclear. The germline V gene has CDR1 MNHEY and CDR2 SMNVEV (reference sequence). This CDR3 has 15 residues. Trimming stripped 5 bases from V and 1 base from J, with 14 bases between. The CDR3 here is CASSIRRGRNTEAFF. CDR3 sequence (DNA): TGTGCCAGCAGTATTAGGAGAGGACGGAACACTGAAGCTTTCTTT.

This chain connects TRBV7-6 to TRBJ2-7, with TRBD1 identical over 12 bases. The CDR3 spans 18 residues. The trim removed 4 bases at V and 0 bases at J, leaving 10 bases unmatched. Germline V gene lookup returns CDR1 SGHVS and CDR2 FNYEAQ. The chain's CDR3 is CASSSGTGGPRDSYEQYF. The CDR3 region has the DNA TGTGCCAGCAGCTCCGGGACAGGGGGCCCCCGGGACTCCTACGAGCAGTACTTC.

This rearrangement joins TRBV6-6 to TRBJ2-7, with D perhaps matching TRBD1 (6 bases). V was clipped by 2 bases and J by 2 bases, with 13 bases between them. The V gene's germline CDR1 is MNHNY and CDR2 SVGAGI (reference sequence). The CDR3 length is 15 residues. The CDR3, as DNA: TGTGCCAGCAGTTACGGCCAGGGGCCGACCTACGAGCAGTACTTC. Amino acid sequence: CASSYGQGPTYEQYF.

The J gene is TRBJ2-3, the V gene TRBV9; no firm D call. Germline CDR1 reads SGDLS; CDR2 reads YYNGEE. V lost 6 bases and J 2 bases, leaving 13 bases between the germline ends. CDR3 length: 14 amino acids. The CDR3 DNA is TGTGCCAGCACCCCCTTTTCAGTCACAGATACGCAGTATTTT. As protein: CASTPFSVTDTQYF. Full variable domain (rest looked up from reference TRBV9 and TRBJ2-3): DSGVTQTPKHLITATGQRVTLRCSPRSGDLSVYWYQQSLDQGLQFLIQYYNGEERAKGNILERFSAQQFPDLHSELNLSSLELGDSALYFCASTPFSVTDTQYFGPGTRLTVL.

V and J are TRBV5-1 and TRBJ1-1; D might be TRBD1 (6 bases). The CDR3 totals 14 residues. V lost 5 bases and J lost 4, with 15 bases in between. Germline V gene data show CDR1 as SGHRS and CDR2 as YFSETQ. CDR3 sequence: CASSDSGAGTEAFF. CDR3 sequence (DNA): TGCGCCAGCAGTGACTCAGGGGCAGGCACTGAAGCTTTCTTT. Combining the CDR3 with reference TRBV5-1 and TRBJ1-1 gives the whole variable domain KAGVTQTPRYLIKTRGQQVTLSCSPISGHRSVSWYQQTPGQGLQFLFEYFSETQRNKGNFPGRFSGRQFSNSRSEMNVSTLELGDSALYLCASSDSGAGTEAFFGQGTRLTVV.

The rearrangement uses TRBV11-3 and TRBJ2-2; 9 nucleotides align to TRBD1. There are 16 residues in the CDR3. The J segment lost 4 bases and the V segment lost 5 bases, leaving 8 bases of the junction unmatched. Germline CDR1 reads SGHNT; CDR2 reads YENEEA. The CDR3 reads CASSHPDRGATGELFF. In DNA, the CDR3 is TGTGCCAGCAGCCACCCTGACAGGGGGGCCACCGGGGAGCTGTTTTTT.

The rearrangement links TRBV7-9 to TRBJ2-3, with no clear D. The CDR3 spans 14 residues. Germline V gives CDR1 SEHNR, CDR2 FQNEAQ (reference sequence). V shed 4 bases and J shed 1 base, with 9 bases lying between them. CDR3 nucleotide sequence: TGTGCCAGCAGCTCCCCATGGGGCACAGATACGCAGTATTTT. It codes for CASSSPWGTDTQYF. Full variable domain (rest looked up from reference TRBV7-9 and TRBJ2-3): DTGVSQNPRHKITKRGQNVTFRCDPISEHNRLYWYRQTLGQGPEFLTYFQNEAQLEKSRLLSDRFSAERPKGSFSTLEIQRTEQGDSAMYLCASSSPWGTDTQYFGPGTRLTVL.

V usage is TRBV7-9 and J usage is TRBJ2-7; perhaps D is TRBD1 or TRBD2 (5 bases each). CDR3 size: 15 residues. V was shortened by 5 bases and J by 3 bases, with 17 bases between the two germline ends. Germline CDR1 SEHNR, CDR2 FQNEAQ (reference sequence). The CDR3 reads CASSPPVGAIYEQYF. CDR3 nucleotide sequence: TGTGCCAGCAGCCCCCCCGTCGGGGCTATCTACGAGCAGTACTTC.

Only one count was recorded for this clone. V is TRBV5-1 and J is TRBJ1-4; weak D call: TRBD1 (5 bases). Trimming took 1 base from V and 3 from J, leaving 7 bases between them. CDR3 size: 14 residues. Germline V gene lookup returns CDR1 SGHRS and CDR2 YFSETQ. The CDR3 here is CASSLRGANEKLFF. The CDR3 DNA follows: TGCGCCAGCAGCTTGAGAGGGGCTAATGAAAAACTGTTTTTT.

This clone was recorded only once. V and J are TRBV28 and TRBJ1-2; 10 bases are a match to TRBD1. From germline, CDR1 is MDHEN and CDR2 SYDVKM. Trimming cost V 6 bases and J 5 bases; bases outside gene matches: 12. The length of the CDR3 is 16 residues. CDR3 in amino acids: CASRTGQGSFRYGYTF. The CDR3 coding sequence is TGTGCCAGCAGAACGGGACAGGGGTCATTCCGGTATGGCTACACCTTC.

Comment on this clone: Other DNA sequences of this sample code for an identical CDR3. V usage is TRBV18 and J usage is TRBJ2-5; D is tentatively TRBD1 or TRBD2 (5 bases each). The CDR3 loop spans 13 amino acids. Germline V gives CDR1 KGHSH, CDR2 LQKENI. Trimming stripped 3 bases from V and 5 bases from J, with 10 bases between. The CDR3 loop is CASSPGPGETQYF. The CDR3 region has the DNA TGTGCCAGCTCACCGGGACCGGGGGAGACCCAGTACTTC.

This clone showed up just once. The CDR3 sequence is CASSVGRGYEQYF. The CDR3 bases are TGTGCCAGCAGCGTCGGGAGGGGGTACGAGCAGTACTTC. This chain connects TRBV5-8 to TRBJ2-7; 8 bases fit TRBD2. Germline V gives CDR1 SGHTS, CDR2 YDEGEE. The V and J ends lost 4 bases and 4 bases, in that order; junction bases with no gene match: 4. The CDR3 contains 13 residues.

The V gene is TRBV30, the J gene TRBJ2-7; 9 nucleotides agree with TRBD1. V trimming: 5 bases; J trimming: 9 bases; junction bases outside the gene matches: 8. The CDR3 consists of 12 residues. Germline V gene sequence: CDR1 GTSNPN, CDR2 SVGIG (reference sequence). The CDR3 DNA follows: TGTGCCTGGGGGGGACAGGGTGGCCGGCAGTACTTC. It encodes CAWGGQGGRQYF. The full variable domain, completed using reference TRBV30 and TRBJ2-7, is SQTIHQWPATLVQPVGSPLSLECTVEGTSNPNLYWYRQAAGRGLQLLFYSVGIGQISSEVPQNLSASRPQDRQFILSSKKLLLSDSGFYLCAWGGQGGRQYFGPGTRLTVT.

The chain has TRBV6-1 and TRBJ1-5; no firm D call. Looked up from germline, CDR1 is MNHNS and CDR2 is SASEGT. The CDR3 length is 10 residues. Trimming removed 9 bases from V and 4 bases from J, with 4 bases in between. CDR3 nucleotide sequence: TGTGCCAGAGGAAATCAGCCCCAGCATTTT. Its protein product is CARGNQPQHF.

The chain is built from TRBV5-1 and TRBJ1-6; 7 nucleotides align to TRBD1. Germline V gives CDR1 SGHRS, CDR2 YFSETQ. The junction had 10 bases not matched to a gene; V was cut back by 4 bases and J by 15 bases. This CDR3 has 13 residues. The CDR3 sequence is CASSPRGTDHLHF. The CDR3 coding sequence is TGCGCCAGCAGCCCAAGGGGGACAGACCACCTCCACTTT.

This rearrangement joins TRBV28 to TRBJ2-1; D perhaps matches TRBD2 (5 bases). CDR1 MDHEN and CDR2 SYDVKM come from the germline V gene. V lost 6 bases to trimming and J lost 5 bases, with 11 bases between them. The CDR3 is 13 residues long. CDR3: CASRPLGHNEQFF. The CDR3 DNA sequence: TGTGCCAGCAGACCACTAGGGCACAATGAGCAGTTCTTC. Filled out from reference TRBV28 and TRBJ2-1, the complete variable domain reads DVKVTQSSRYLVKRTGEKVFLECVQDMDHENMFWYRQDPGLGLRLIYFSYDVKMKEKGDIPEGYSVSREKKERFSLILESASTNQTSMYLCASRPLGHNEQFFGPGTRLTVL.

The chain combines TRBV30 with TRBJ1-2; 9 nucleotides match TRBD1. Trimming cost V 5 bases and J 4 bases; bases outside gene matches: 26. CDR1 is GTSNPN, CDR2 SVGIG, per germline (reference sequence). The CDR3 is made up of 20 amino acids. CDR3 protein: CAWSGGKGTGSFERRYGYTF. The CDR3 DNA sequence: TGTGCCTGGTCCGGGGGCAAAGGGACAGGGTCCTTCGAACGTCGCTATGGCTACACCTTC.

The gene calls are TRBV7-9 and TRBJ2-7; 11 nucleotides match TRBD2. After removal of 6 bases from V and 7 bases from J, the junction contained 11 bases not matched to a gene. The CDR3 covers 15 residues. Per the germline V gene, CDR1 is SEHNR and CDR2 is FQNEAQ (reference sequence). Here the CDR3 reads CASSPSGRNPWEQYF. CDR3 DNA sequence: TGTGCCAGCAGTCCTAGCGGGAGGAACCCGTGGGAGCAGTACTTC.

The rearrangement joins TRBV19 to TRBJ1-5, with TRBD1 identical over 7 bases. Germline V gives CDR1 LNHDA, CDR2 SQIVND (reference sequence). The CDR3 is 15 amino acids. V was pared by 6 bases and J by 0 bases, with 5 bases of the junction left unmatched. The CDR3: CASRTGTYSNQPQHF. The CDR3 nucleotides are TGTGCCAGTAGGACAGGGACCTATAGCAATCAGCCCCAGCATTTT.

This clone has a single count. The V and J genes are TRBV9 and TRBJ1-1; D unclear. V lost 4 bases and J lost 1, with 14 bases in between. CDR1 is SGDLS, CDR2 YYNGEE, per germline. CDR3 size: 15 residues. CDR3 bases: TGTGCCAGCAGCTCAACCGGGGTCTCGAACACTGAAGCTTTCTTT. Encoded protein: CASSSTGVSNTEAFF.

For the CDR3, the DNA is TGTGCCAGCAGTTTGGGGGGAGGTAGCGAGCAGTACTTC. Encoded protein: CASSLGGGSEQYF. The rearrangement joins TRBV6-5 to TRBJ2-7, with a tentative D call TRBD2 (6 bases). Germline CDR1 and CDR2: MNHEY and SVGAGI. The CDR3 extends over 13 amino acids. V dropped 4 bases and J dropped 6 bases, with 13 bases sitting between them.

V usage is TRBV5-4 and J usage is TRBJ1-5; 9 positions agree with TRBD1. CDR3 length: 16 residues. The germline V gene has CDR1 SGHNT and CDR2 YYREEE (reference sequence). J lost 1 base, V lost 0 bases, and 2 bases had no gene match. The CDR3, as DNA: TGTGCCAGCAGCTTGGATGGGACAGGGAGCAATCAGCCCCAGCATTTT. Translation: CASSLDGTGSNQPQHF.

The chain links TRBV19 to TRBJ2-5; TRBD1 might be the D (7 bases). Germline CDR1 LNHDA, CDR2 SQIVND (reference sequence). V was shortened by 3 bases and J by 1 base, with 21 bases between the two germline ends. The CDR3 is made up of 18 amino acids. The CDR3 loop reads CASSIPGRDSRFQETQYF. For the CDR3, the DNA is TGTGCCAGTAGTATTCCAGGGCGGGACAGCCGCTTCCAAGAGACCCAGTACTTC.

The chain combines TRBV28 with TRBJ1-2, with 9 bases matching TRBD1. This CDR3 spans 15 amino acids. The trim removed 3 bases at V and 7 bases at J, leaving 9 bases unmatched. From germline, CDR1 is MDHEN and CDR2 SYDVKM. CDR3 region: CASSLGTGWVGGYTF. For the CDR3, the DNA is TGTGCCAGCAGTTTGGGGACAGGGTGGGTTGGTGGCTACACCTTC.

The gene calls are TRBV2 and TRBJ2-5; D not resolved. Judging by the DNA end, TRBJ2-7 fits better; the J call may be wrong. This CDR3 comprises 12 residues. The germline V gene has CDR1 SNHLY and CDR2 FYNNEI. CDR3 coding DNA: TGTGCCAGCACGGAACTTCCGTACGAGCAGTACTTC. Translation gives CASTELPYEQYF.